A single TCR beta chain is shown here with its context. Antigen unknown. Over chemoradiotherapy, repertoires were sampled more than once. These data belong to a study of chemoradiotherapy in HPV16-positive cancers. Study observations and caveats: HPV-responsive T-cell expansion during chemoradiotherapy was linked to improved recurrence-free survival in HPV16-positive patients. Non-HPV-specific T cells did not expand in tumors during treatment, whereas candidate HPV-specific clones and E7-related motifs did. HPV-specific T cells were functionally defined from only two HPV16-positive patients.

Profiling relied on immunoSEQ multiplex PCR, and the TCRdb table lists in-frame clones only, not all of them. The data contain around 33,000 clones, approximately 88% of them singletons. V lost 2 bases to trimming and J lost 0 bases, with 3 bases between them. This CDR3 comprises 13 residues. Germline assignment: CDR1 SGDLS and CDR2 YYNGEE. The sample in question was blood, obtained from a patient who underwent chemoradiotherapy. This clonotype was sampled from a human donor with HPV-associated anogenital cancer. The chain carries TRBV9 and TRBJ1-5; D is ambiguous. CDR3 DNA sequence: TGTGCCAGCAGCGTCGGTAGCAATCAGCCCCAGCATTTT. Protein sequence: CASSVGSNQPQHF.